This TCR beta chain was documented in a study of OX40 agonist ivuxolimab in advanced cancers. Measured with immunoSEQ multiplex PCR; TCRdb has only the in-frame clones, and not every one. The sample holds about 14,000 clones; just under 80% are singletons and the top ten take approximately 32%. The V gene lost 3 bases and the J gene lost 4 bases, with 13 bases spanning the gap. The CDR3 totals 15 residues. Germline CDR1 reads SGDLS; CDR2 reads YYNGEE. The receptor was derived from an adult with an advanced solid tumor such as melanoma, head and neck, liver or kidney cancer. Material: CD4+ or CD8+ T cells sorted from blood, obtained in a trial of the OX40 agonist ivuxolimab. The rearrangement uses TRBV9 and TRBJ2-2; possibly TRBD2 for D (6 bases). In DNA form, the CDR3 reads TGTGCCAGCAGCGCAGTCACGGGAGCCACCGGGGAGCTGTTTTTT. It yields the protein CASSAVTGATGELFF. The full variable domain, rest sourced from reference TRBV9 and TRBJ2-2, is DSGVTQTPKHLITATGQRVTLRCSPRSGDLSVYWYQQSLDQGLQFLIQYYNGEERAKGNILERFSAQQFPDLHSELNLSSLELGDSALYFCASSAVTGATGELFFGEGSRLTVL.